These T cell receptor beta chains were read from a single sample in a study of identical twins. Via MiXCR, TCRdb re-called the 5' RACE reads, giving one row per CDR3 protein. The repertoire holds hundreds of thousands of distinct CDR3 sequences, less than 10% seen once, with approximately 0.89% in the top ten. Another study also made use of these data, one on yellow fever vaccine responses in identical twins.

Sequencing input: PBMCs. These receptors were taken from a woman under 30 in good health. Both conserved end residues are part of each CDR3. The order of the fields is D gene, clone size, J gene, V gene, CDR3 protein, CDR3 DNA. D genes are given only for firm matches. A row's size may be missing; if present it is once, few, many or a size class.

D: -
size: many
J: TRBJ2-1
V: TRBV5-6
CDR3: CASSLMRSYNEQFF
DNA: TGTGCCAGCAGCTTGATGCGGAGCTACAATGAGCAGTTCTTC

D: -
size: -
J: TRBJ2-3
V: TRBV9
CDR3: CASNGGVRTDTQYF
DNA: TGTGCCAGCAACGGCGGGGTCCGCACAGATACGCAGTATTTT

D: -
size: -
J: TRBJ2-7
V: TRBV20-1
CDR3: CSAKVPGSYEQYF
DNA: TGCAGTGCTAAAGTACCGGGATCCTACGAGCAGTACTTC

D: -
size: many
J: TRBJ2-1
V: TRBV12-3/TRBV12-4
CDR3: CASSLIRGSNEQFF
DNA: TGTGCCAGCAGCCTAATTCGGGGAAGCAATGAGCAGTTCTTC

D: -
size: -
J: TRBJ2-5
V: TRBV28
CDR3: CASTKPEVFQETQYF
DNA: TGTGCCAGCACCAAACCGGAGGTGTTCCAAGAGACCCAGTACTTC

D: -
size: few
J: TRBJ2-7
V: TRBV3-1
CDR3: CASSQEEGGVSSYEQYF
DNA: TGTGCCAGCAGCCAAGAGGAAGGCGGGGTCAGCTCCTACGAGCAGTACTTC

D: -
size: many
J: TRBJ1-6
V: TRBV27
CDR3: CASSLSTRSYNSPLHF
DNA: TGTGCCAGCAGTTTATCCACCCGCTCCTATAATTCACCCCTCCACTTT

D: TRBD2
size: many
J: TRBJ2-7
V: TRBV4-3
CDR3: CASSQASSGSYEQYF
DNA: TGCGCCAGCAGCCAAGCGTCTAGCGGATCCTACGAGCAGTACTTC

D: -
size: -
J: TRBJ1-5
V: TRBV20-1
CDR3: CSARGGQGEGQPQHF
DNA: TGCAGTGCTCGGGGGGGGCAAGGGGAGGGTCAGCCCCAGCATTTT

D: -
size: many
J: TRBJ2-3
V: TRBV5-1
CDR3: CASSERRQTDTQYF
DNA: TGCGCCAGCAGCGAACGACGGCAAACAGATACGCAGTATTTT

D: -
size: -
J: TRBJ2-1
V: TRBV30
CDR3: CAWNNLAEQFF
DNA: TGTGCCTGGAACAATCTAGCGGAGCAGTTCTTC

D: -
size: -
J: TRBJ2-7
V: TRBV6-6
CDR3: CASSGEVVNEQYF
DNA: TGTGCCAGCTCAGGGGAGGTAGTGAACGAGCAGTACTTC

D: -
size: many
J: TRBJ2-6
V: TRBV12-3/TRBV12-4
CDR3: CASRFPGSGANVLTF
DNA: TGTGCCAGCAGATTTCCAGGGTCAGGGGCCAACGTCCTGACTTTC

D: -
size: few
J: TRBJ2-6
V: TRBV29-1
CDR3: CSVEEGGPSGANVLTF
DNA: TGCAGCGTTGAAGAGGGGGGGCCCTCTGGGGCCAACGTCCTGACTTTC

D: TRBD2
size: -
J: TRBJ2-7
V: TRBV7-9
CDR3: CASRNEISGDYEQYF
DNA: TGTGCCAGCAGAAACGAAATTAGCGGGGACTACGAGCAGTACTTC

D: -
size: few
J: TRBJ2-2
V: TRBV19
CDR3: CASTGRSTGELFF
DNA: TGTGCCTCCACGGGTAGATCCACCGGGGAGCTGTTTTTT

D: TRBD1
size: many
J: TRBJ2-3
V: TRBV10-3
CDR3: CAINRDRGGTDTQYF
DNA: TGTGCCATCAACCGGGACAGGGGAGGGACAGATACGCAGTATTTT

D: -
size: few
J: TRBJ2-2
V: TRBV6-5
CDR3: CASSYTQSGELFF
DNA: TGTGCCAGCAGTTACACGCAGTCCGGGGAGCTGTTTTTT

D: TRBD2
size: many
J: TRBJ2-7
V: TRBV27
CDR3: CASRQLAGGLEQYF
DNA: TGTGCCAGCCGACAACTAGCGGGAGGTCTCGAGCAGTACTTC

D: -
size: many
J: TRBJ2-3
V: TRBV14
CDR3: CASSQDVGGTQYF
DNA: TGTGCCAGCAGCCAAGATGTCGGTGGTACGCAGTATTTT

D: -
size: -
J: TRBJ2-2
V: TRBV4-2
CDR3: CASSQSTLTGELFF
DNA: TGTGCCAGCAGCCAATCGACACTTACCGGGGAGCTGTTTTTT

D: -
size: few
J: TRBJ1-5
V: TRBV6-2/TRBV6-3
CDR3: CASSYSSSAASNQPQHF
DNA: TGTGCCAGCAGTTACTCGAGTTCAGCCGCCAGCAATCAGCCCCAGCATTTT

D: TRBD1
size: -
J: TRBJ1-2
V: TRBV28
CDR3: CASSKTGGANYGYTF
DNA: TGTGCCAGCAGTAAAACAGGGGGCGCAAACTATGGCTACACCTTC

D: -
size: many
J: TRBJ2-1
V: TRBV10-2
CDR3: CASVAGYNEQFF
DNA: TGCGCCAGCGTTGCGGGATACAATGAGCAGTTCTTC

D: TRBD2
size: -
J: TRBJ2-1
V: TRBV12-3/TRBV12-4
CDR3: CASSTPGLGAYNEQFF
DNA: TGTGCCAGCAGTACGCCGGGACTAGGGGCCTACAATGAGCAGTTCTTC

D: TRBD2
size: -
J: TRBJ2-7
V: TRBV12-3/TRBV12-4
CDR3: CASRVTGTSSSYEQYF
DNA: TGTGCCAGCAGAGTGACCGGGACTAGCTCCTCCTACGAGCAGTACTTC

D: TRBD2
size: few
J: TRBJ2-1
V: TRBV7-2
CDR3: CASSLSGGYEQFF
DNA: TGTGCCAGCAGCTTGAGCGGGGGCTATGAGCAGTTCTTC

D: -
size: -
J: TRBJ2-4
V: TRBV30
CDR3: CAWSPLERAKNIQYF
DNA: TGTGCCTGGAGTCCTCTGGAGAGGGCCAAAAACATTCAGTACTTC

D: TRBD2
size: -
J: TRBJ2-1
V: TRBV20-1
CDR3: CSAKPSGRRDEQFF
DNA: TGCAGTGCTAAACCTAGCGGGAGGAGGGATGAGCAGTTCTTC

D: TRBD2
size: many
J: TRBJ2-5
V: TRBV29-1
CDR3: CSVGSGRAQYF
DNA: TGCAGCGTTGGCAGCGGGAGGGCCCAGTACTTC

D: -
size: many
J: TRBJ2-3
V: TRBV20-1
CDR3: CSARDPRAWATDTQYF
DNA: TGCAGTGCTAGAGATCCTCGGGCCTGGGCCACAGATACGCAGTATTTT

D: -
size: -
J: TRBJ2-2
V: TRBV2
CDR3: CASSEGGTGELFF
DNA: TGTGCCAGCAGTGAAGGGGGTACCGGGGAGCTGTTTTTT

D: -
size: many
J: TRBJ2-1
V: TRBV24-1
CDR3: CATSDPAAGIPNEQFF
DNA: TGTGCCACCAGTGATCCGGCAGCCGGGATTCCAAATGAGCAGTTCTTC

D: -
size: -
J: TRBJ1-2
V: TRBV2
CDR3: CASSGEQGNGYTF
DNA: TGTGCCAGCAGTGGGGAGCAGGGGAATGGCTACACCTTC

D: TRBD1
size: many
J: TRBJ1-4
V: TRBV12-3/TRBV12-4
CDR3: CASSPDRGEKLFF
DNA: TGTGCCAGCAGTCCCGACAGGGGGGAAAAACTGTTTTTT

D: -
size: many
J: TRBJ1-1
V: TRBV20-1
CDR3: CSASGGSNTEAFF
DNA: TGCAGTGCTAGCGGGGGGTCAAACACTGAAGCTTTCTTT

D: TRBD1
size: many
J: TRBJ2-7
V: TRBV11-3
CDR3: CASSQRDRDEQYF
DNA: TGTGCCAGCAGCCAAAGGGACAGGGACGAGCAGTACTTC

D: -
size: -
J: TRBJ2-7
V: TRBV11-2
CDR3: CASSRAQTYEQYF
DNA: TGTGCCAGCAGCCGGGCCCAGACCTACGAGCAGTACTTC

D: -
size: -
J: TRBJ2-7
V: TRBV10-1
CDR3: CASSESVHSYEQYF
DNA: TGCGCCAGCAGTGAGTCCGTCCACTCCTACGAGCAGTACTTC

D: TRBD1
size: many
J: TRBJ2-2
V: TRBV6-2/TRBV6-3
CDR3: CASSYSSIGQATGELFF
DNA: TGTGCCAGCAGTTACTCGAGCATCGGACAGGCCACCGGGGAGCTGTTTTTT

D: -
size: -
J: TRBJ2-2
V: TRBV5-5
CDR3: CASSLGEGPGELFF
DNA: TGTGCCAGCAGCTTGGGTGAGGGTCCCGGGGAGCTGTTTTTT

D: TRBD2
size: -
J: TRBJ2-3
V: TRBV5-5
CDR3: CASSLVGLAGSSTDTQYF
DNA: TGTGCCAGCAGCCTGGTGGGACTAGCGGGAAGTAGCACAGATACGCAGTATTTT

D: -
size: -
J: TRBJ2-2
V: TRBV28
CDR3: CASSFGIIAGELFF
DNA: TGTGCCAGCAGTTTTGGGATAATCGCCGGGGAGCTGTTTTTT

D: -
size: -
J: TRBJ2-3
V: TRBV7-9
CDR3: CASSSDSDGTDTQYF
DNA: TGTGCCAGCAGCTCCGATTCGGATGGAACAGATACGCAGTATTTT

D: -
size: few
J: TRBJ2-5
V: TRBV27
CDR3: CASSLRGFSQETQYF
DNA: TGTGCCAGCAGTTTAAGAGGTTTCAGTCAAGAGACCCAGTACTTC

D: -
size: many
J: TRBJ1-2
V: TRBV6-5
CDR3: CASSYSGAGWIPNYGYTF
DNA: TGTGCCAGCAGTTACTCTGGGGCAGGGTGGATTCCTAACTATGGCTACACCTTC

D: TRBD1
size: -
J: TRBJ2-5
V: TRBV20-1
CDR3: CSARGRDREGRETQYF
DNA: TGCAGTGCTAGAGGGAGGGACAGGGAAGGTAGAGAGACCCAGTACTTC

D: TRBD2
size: -
J: TRBJ2-3
V: TRBV15
CDR3: CATSRGTGGSTDTQYF
DNA: TGTGCCACCAGCAGAGGGACCGGGGGGAGCACAGATACGCAGTATTTT

D: TRBD2
size: -
J: TRBJ2-7
V: TRBV20-1
CDR3: CSARVSGDKLPYEQYF
DNA: TGCAGTGCTAGGGTTAGCGGGGACAAGCTACCCTACGAGCAGTACTTC

D: -
size: many
J: TRBJ2-5
V: TRBV12-3/TRBV12-4
CDR3: CASSLGSRSQETQYF
DNA: TGTGCCAGCAGTTTGGGTTCGAGAAGTCAAGAGACCCAGTACTTC

D: TRBD2
size: few
J: TRBJ2-1
V: TRBV9
CDR3: CASSVVVFAGGELAGGLHNEQFF
DNA: TGTGCCAGCAGCGTAGTCGTTTTCGCCGGAGGGGAATTAGCGGGGGGGCTGCACAATGAGCAGTTCTTC

D: TRBD1
size: many
J: TRBJ1-2
V: TRBV9
CDR3: CASSVAGTGFYGYTF
DNA: TGTGCCAGCAGCGTAGCAGGGACAGGCTTCTATGGCTACACCTTC

D: -
size: many
J: TRBJ2-1
V: TRBV4-2
CDR3: CASSQDPGHVNEQFF
DNA: TGTGCCAGCAGCCAAGATCCGGGCCACGTAAATGAGCAGTTCTTC

D: TRBD2
size: -
J: TRBJ2-1
V: TRBV5-1
CDR3: CASSPRLAENEQFF
DNA: TGCGCCAGCAGCCCCCGGCTAGCGGAAAATGAGCAGTTCTTC

D: -
size: -
J: TRBJ2-7
V: TRBV10-1
CDR3: CASSESGARSYEQYF
DNA: TGCGCCAGCAGTGAGTCGGGGGCAAGGTCCTACGAGCAGTACTTC